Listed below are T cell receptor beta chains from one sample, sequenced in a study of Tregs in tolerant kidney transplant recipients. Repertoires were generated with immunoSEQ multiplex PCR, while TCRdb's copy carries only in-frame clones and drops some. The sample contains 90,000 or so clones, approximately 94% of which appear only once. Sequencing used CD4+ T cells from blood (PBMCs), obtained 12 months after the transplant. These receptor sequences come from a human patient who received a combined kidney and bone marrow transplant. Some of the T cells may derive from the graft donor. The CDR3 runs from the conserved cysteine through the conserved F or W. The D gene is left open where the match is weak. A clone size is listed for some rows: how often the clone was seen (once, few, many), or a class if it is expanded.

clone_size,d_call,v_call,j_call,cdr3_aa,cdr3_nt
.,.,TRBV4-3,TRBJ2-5,CASSQDTNTQTQYF,TGCGCCAGCAGCCAAGACACTAATACTCAGACCCAGTACTTC
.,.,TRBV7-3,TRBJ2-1,CASSSRISSYNEQFF,TGTGCCAGCAGCTCTAGAATCAGCTCCTACAATGAGCAGTTCTTC
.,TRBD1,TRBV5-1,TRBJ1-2,CASRLGQGGFDGYTF,TGCGCCAGCAGGTTGGGACAGGGAGGATTCGATGGCTACACCTTC
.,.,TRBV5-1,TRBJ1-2,CASSLNPGQNYGYAF,TGCGCCAGCAGCTTGAACCCCGGACAGAACTATGGCTACGCCTTC
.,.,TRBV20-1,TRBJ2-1,CSNSQGYEQFF,TGCAGCAATTCACAGGGATATGAGCAGTTCTTC
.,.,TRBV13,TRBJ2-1,CASSSLLIADNEQFF,TGTGCCAGCAGCTCCCTTTTGATAGCGGACAATGAGCAGTTCTTC
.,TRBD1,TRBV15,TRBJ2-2,CATSRGQGDTGELFF,TGTGCCACCAGCCGGGGACAGGGGGACACCGGGGAGCTGTTTTTT
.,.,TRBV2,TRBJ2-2,CATRTYANTGELFF,TGTGCCACCCGAACTTACGCGAACACCGGGGAGCTGTTTTTT
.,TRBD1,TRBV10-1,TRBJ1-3,CASSESGQAGSGNTIYF,TGCGCCAGCAGTGAGTCTGGACAGGCCGGATCTGGAAACACCATATATTTT
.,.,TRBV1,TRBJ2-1,CTSSQVGQGPHYNEQFF,TGCACCAGCAGCCAAGTAGGACAGGGGCCGCACTACAATGAGCAGTTCTTC
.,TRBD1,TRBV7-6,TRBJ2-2,CASSLARRGTGELFF,TGTGCCAGCAGCTTAGCGCGCAGGGGGACCGGGGAGCTGTTTTTT
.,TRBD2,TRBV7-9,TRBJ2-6,CASSLALADRANVLTF,TGTGCCAGCAGCTTAGCCCTAGCGGATAGGGCCAACGTCCTGACTTTC
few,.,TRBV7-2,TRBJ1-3,CASSSRTALQGTIYF,TGTGCCAGCAGCTCAAGGACAGCCCTACAAGGCACCATATATTTT
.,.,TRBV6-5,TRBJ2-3,CASSYGWGLNTDTQYF,TGTGCCAGCAGTTACGGTTGGGGACTTAACACAGATACGCAGTATTTT
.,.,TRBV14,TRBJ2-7,CASSHLRSTVPSYEQYF,TGTGCCAGCAGCCATTTACGCTCGACAGTTCCCTCCTACGAGCAGTACTTC
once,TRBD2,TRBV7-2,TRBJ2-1,CASSLVASGSDEQFF,TGTGCCAGCAGCTTAGTGGCTAGCGGGAGTGATGAGCAGTTCTTC
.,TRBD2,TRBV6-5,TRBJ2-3,CASNLAGAADTQYF,TGTGCCAGCAACCTAGCGGGGGCCGCAGATACGCAGTATTTT
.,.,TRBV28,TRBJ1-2,CASSQTTNYGYTF,TGTGCCAGCAGTCAGACAACAAACTATGGCTACACCTTC
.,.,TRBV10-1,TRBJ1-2,CASTPGHSVYGYTF,TGCGCCAGCACTCCGGGACACTCGGTCTATGGCTACACCTTC
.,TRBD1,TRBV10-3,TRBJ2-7,CATTGQGGDEQYF,TGTGCCACCACCGGACAGGGTGGCGACGAGCAGTACTTC
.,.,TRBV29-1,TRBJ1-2,CSVNKQGYYGYTF,TGCAGCGTTAATAAACAGGGTTACTATGGCTACACCTTC
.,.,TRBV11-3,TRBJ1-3,CASSLGAVSGNTIYF,TGTGCCAGCAGCTTAGGGGCAGTCTCTGGAAACACCATATATTTT
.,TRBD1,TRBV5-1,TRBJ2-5,CASSLMTGVEETQYF,TGCGCCAGCAGCTTAATGACAGGGGTAGAAGAGACCCAGTACTTC
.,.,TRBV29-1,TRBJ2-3,CSVEPGGHTDTQYF,TGCAGCGTTGAACCCGGCGGCCACACAGATACGCAGTATTTT
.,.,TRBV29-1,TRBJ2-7,CSALWTSSYEQYF,TGCAGCGCTTTGTGGACAAGCTCCTACGAGCAGTACTTC
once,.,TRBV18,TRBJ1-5,CASSPSGVQNQPQHF,TGTGCCAGCTCCCCTTCCGGGGTTCAAAATCAGCCCCAGCATTTT
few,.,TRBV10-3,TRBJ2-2,CAALSGQITGELFF,TGTGCCGCTCTGTCAGGACAGATCACCGGGGAGCTGTTTTTT
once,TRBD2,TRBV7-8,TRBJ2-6,CASSAGTKRSGANVLTF,TGTGCCAGCAGCGCGGGGACTAAACGATCTGGGGCCAACGTCCTGACTTTC
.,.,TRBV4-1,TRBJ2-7,CASSQTGREQYF,TGCGCCAGCAGCCAAACTGGGCGCGAGCAGTACTTC
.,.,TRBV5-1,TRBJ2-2,CASSLGGVTGELFF,TGCGCCAGCAGCTTGGGCGGCGTCACCGGGGAGCTGTTTTTT
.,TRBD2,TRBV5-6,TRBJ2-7,CASSFDISGRGEQYF,TGTGCCAGCAGCTTTGATATTAGCGGGAGGGGCGAGCAGTACTTC
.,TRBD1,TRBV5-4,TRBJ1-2,CASSNSEQGEYGYTF,TGTGCCAGCAGCAATTCCGAACAGGGGGAGTATGGCTACACCTTC
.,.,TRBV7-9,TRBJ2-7,CASSLTVSTYEQYF,TGTGCCAGCAGCCTGACAGTGAGTACCTACGAGCAGTACTTC
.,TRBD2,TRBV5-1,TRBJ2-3,CANSTGTTASTDTQYF,TGCGCCAACAGCACTGGGACTACGGCGAGCACAGATACGCAGTATTTT
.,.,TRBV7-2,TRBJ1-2,CASSQGGANYGCTF,TGTGCCAGCAGCCAAGGAGGAGCTAACTATGGCTGCACCTTC
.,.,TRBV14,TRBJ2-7,CASSQERSTGRDF,TGTGCCAGCAGCCAAGAACGGTCGACAGGACGGGACTTC
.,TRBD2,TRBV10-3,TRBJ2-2,CATGGTGELFF,TGTGCCACGGGGGGGACCGGGGAGCTGTTTTTT
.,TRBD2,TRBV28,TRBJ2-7,CASSFASGDFSYEQYF,TGTGCCAGCAGTTTTGCTAGCGGGGACTTCTCCTACGAGCAGTACTTC
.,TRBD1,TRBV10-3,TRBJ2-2,CAIKPGQGLSANTGELFF,TGTGCCATCAAGCCGGGACAGGGGCTTTCCGCGAACACCGGGGAGCTGTTTTTT
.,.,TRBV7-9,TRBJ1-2,CASSLSGGYTF,TGTGCCAGCAGCTTATCGGGTGGCTACACCTTC